The next 19 T cell receptor beta chains were all read from a single sample in a study of blood T cell repertoires in COVID-19. Produced via immunoSEQ multiplex PCR; TCRdb's table is partial and in-frame only. The sample lists roughly 330,000 clones; under 90% were seen once. Sequencing was done on a sample of PBMCs or T cells enriched from blood (not recorded which). The receptor source for this set is a woman between 18 and 29 years old who had recovered from COVID-19.

The chain links TRBV28 to TRBJ1-1; D is possibly TRBD1 (5 bases). This CDR3 contains 14 residues. Trimming took 4 bases from V and 0 from J, leaving 9 bases between them. Germline V gene lookup returns CDR1 MDHEN and CDR2 SYDVKM. The CDR3 DNA follows: TGTGCCAGCAGTTCCAGGGCCCTGAACACTGAAGCTTTCTTT. The encoded protein is CASSSRALNTEAFF.

V is TRBV10-3 and J is TRBJ2-7; 7 positions match TRBD2. CDR3 length: 14 amino acids. V dropped 6 bases and J dropped 2; count of bases not matched to a gene: 7. Germline V CDR1 and CDR2: ENHRY, SYGVKD. CDR3 DNA: TGTGCCATCAGAGCCGGGACTAATACCTACGAGCAGTACTTC. Translating it yields CAIRAGTNTYEQYF.

The chain couples TRBV7-3 to TRBJ1-1, with D possibly matching TRBD1 (5 bases). The CDR3 runs to 17 residues. V was pared by 1 base and J by 3 bases, with 18 bases between. Germline V gives CDR1 SGHTA, CDR2 FQGTGA. The CDR3 loop reads CASSLRSRGGEDTEAFF. The CDR3 DNA sequence: TGTGCCAGCAGCTTAAGGTCACGGGGAGGGGAAGACACTGAAGCTTTCTTT.

The CDR3 DNA reads TGTGCCAGCACACAACAGGGTGCGAACACTGAAGCTTTCTTT. Its translation: CASTQQGANTEAFF. This chain uses TRBV10-3 with TRBJ1-1, with a tentative D call TRBD1 (6 bases). The CDR3 totals 14 residues. Germline V gene sequence: CDR1 ENHRY, CDR2 SYGVKD. Trimming cost V 10 bases and J 1 base, with 16 bases left between them.

The rearrangement joins TRBV5-1 to TRBJ1-1, with D perhaps matching TRBD1 (5 bases). Trimming removed 2 bases at V and 2 bases at J, with 10 bases between. This CDR3 contains 14 residues. The germline V gene has CDR1 SGHRS and CDR2 YFSETQ. CDR3 sequence (DNA): TGCGCCAGCAGCTTTTCTACAGGAAACACTGAAGCTTTCTTT. This codes for CASSFSTGNTEAFF.

The rearrangement joins TRBV5-4 to TRBJ2-3; D ambiguous. Trimming left V 2 bases short and J 1 base short, with 5 bases between. This CDR3 has 13 amino acids. Germline loops: CDR1 SGHNT, CDR2 YYREEE (reference sequence). Written as DNA, the CDR3 is TGTGCCAGCAGCTTCCAGGGCACAGATACGCAGTATTTT. As protein: CASSFQGTDTQYF.

This chain joins TRBV7-2 and TRBJ1-1, with D tentatively TRBD1 (5 bases). The V end was cut by 2 bases, the J end by 11 bases, with 9 bases between. The germline gives CDR1 SGHTA, CDR2 FQGNSA. The CDR3 has 11 amino acids. The DNA for the CDR3 is TGTGCCAGCAGCTTATGGGACTGGGCTTTCTTT. As protein: CASSLWDWAFF.

This clone was seen only a few times. The chain combines TRBV5-4 with TRBJ1-2; D might be TRBD1 (5 bases). V lost 7 bases and J lost 8, with 12 bases in between. Per the germline V gene, CDR1 is SGHNT and CDR2 is YYREEE (reference sequence). The CDR3 has 11 residues. CDR3 region: CASEGVGGYTF. In nucleotides, the CDR3 is TGTGCCAGCGAAGGGGTTGGAGGCTACACCTTC.

This clone was recorded a few times. CDR3 amino acids: CASSWTGSTGELFF. The DNA of the CDR3 is TGTGCCAGCAGTTGGACAGGGTCCACCGGGGAGCTGTTTTTT. This rearrangement joins TRBV27 to TRBJ2-2, with 8 bases fitting TRBD1. J gave up 4 bases and V 4 bases, and 2 bases lay outside the gene matches. Germline V gives CDR1 MNHEY, CDR2 SMNVEV (reference sequence). The CDR3 has 14 amino acids.

The chain combines TRBV5-6 with TRBJ2-1; D ambiguous. The V end was cut by 0 bases, the J end by 7 bases, with 8 bases between. CDR1 is SGHDT, CDR2 YYEEEE, per germline. The CDR3 contains 13 residues. The CDR3 DNA follows: TGTGCCAGCAGCTTGGCCGCAGCGAATGAGCAGTTCTTC. Encoded protein: CASSLAAANEQFF. Supplemented by reference TRBV5-6 and TRBJ2-1, the full variable domain reads DAGVTQSPTHLIKTRGQQVTLRCSPKSGHDTVSWYQQALGQGPQFIFQYYEEEERQRGNFPDRFSGHQFPNYSSELNVNALLLGDSALYLCASSLAAANEQFFGPGTRLTVL.

The V call is TRBV3-1 (or the pseudogene TRBV3-2), the J call TRBJ1-2, with D unclear. The V and J ends lost 3 bases and 7 bases respectively, with 9 bases between them. The CDR3 has 12 amino acids. From germline, CDR1 is LGHDT and CDR2 YNNKEL (reference sequence). The CDR3 is CASSHVEVGYTF. The CDR3 nucleotides read TGTGCCAGCAGCCATGTGGAGGTTGGCTACACCTTC.

The chain uses TRBV27 and TRBJ1-2, with D possibly being TRBD1 (6 bases). The CDR3 totals 15 residues. The V gene's germline CDR1 is MNHEY and CDR2 SMNVEV (reference sequence). The V end lost 3 bases, the J end lost 6 bases, and 17 bases lay between the germline ends. In DNA form, the CDR3 reads TGTGCCAGCAGTTTGGGGGCGGGCGGGTTGGATGGCTACACCTTC. Amino acids: CASSLGAGGLDGYTF.

The chain employs TRBV25-1 and TRBJ1-1, with a weak D call TRBD1 (6 bases). The CDR3 covers 15 residues. Germline lookup yields CDR1 MGHDK and CDR2 SYGVNS. Trimming removed 6 bases at V and 4 bases at J, with 18 bases between. In DNA form, the CDR3 reads TGTGCCAGCAGCCCAACGACAGGACCGATCACTGAAGCTTTCTTT. Protein product: CASSPTTGPITEAFF.

This rearrangement joins TRBV27 to TRBJ1-2; 9 nucleotides line up with TRBD1. Trimming cost V 6 bases and J 8 bases; bases outside gene matches: 7. Germline CDR1 MNHEY, CDR2 SMNVEV (reference sequence). The CDR3 contains 13 residues. CDR3 nucleotide sequence: TGTGCCAGCAGACCACAGGGGGCGCCCGGCTACACCTTC. Its protein is CASRPQGAPGYTF.

V is TRBV7-9 and J is TRBJ1-1; the D is unclear. The CDR3 consists of 13 residues. In germline, CDR1 is SEHNR, CDR2 FQNEAQ (reference sequence). V lost 3 bases and J lost 2, with 7 bases in between. The CDR3: CASSLWSNTEAFF. CDR3 in DNA: TGTGCCAGCAGCTTGTGGAGCAACACTGAAGCTTTCTTT.

This chain links TRBV7-3 with TRBJ2-1, with D possibly matching TRBD2 (7 bases). CDR3 length: 16 amino acids. V lost 1 base to trimming and J lost 2 bases, with 12 bases between them. CDR1 is SGHTA and CDR2 is FQGTGA in the germline V gene. CDR3 region: CASSLNGGPPYNEQFF. The CDR3 DNA reads TGTGCCAGCAGCTTAAACGGGGGGCCGCCCTACAATGAGCAGTTCTTC.

Regarding this clone: A much larger clone lies a single base off, so this may be a read error. The CDR3 loop is CASSHQGDTEAFF. In DNA, the CDR3 is TGTGCCAGCAGCCATCAGGGTGACACTGAAGCTTTCTTT. The chain links TRBV3-1 (or the pseudogene TRBV3-2) to TRBJ1-1; TRBD1 might be the D (5 bases). This CDR3 has 13 residues. Deletions cut 3 bases from V and 3 bases from J, with 8 bases between. Per germline, CDR1 LGHDT and CDR2 YNNKEL (reference sequence).

The table lists this clone with a few counts. V gene TRBV5-1 combines with J gene TRBJ2-3; 10 nucleotides agree with TRBD1. Trimming cost V 4 bases and J 3 bases; bases outside gene matches: 14. The germline gives CDR1 SGHRS, CDR2 YFSETQ. CDR3 length equals 18 residues. The CDR3 nucleotides are TGCGCCAGCAGCCCAAGTCGGGACAGGGGTATATCGACAGATACGCAGTATTTT. It codes for CASSPSRDRGISTDTQYF. The variable domain in full, completed from reference TRBV5-1 and TRBJ2-3, reads KAGVTQTPRYLIKTRGQQVTLSCSPISGHRSVSWYQQTPGQGLQFLFEYFSETQRNKGNFPGRFSGRQFSNSRSEMNVSTLELGDSALYLCASSPSRDRGISTDTQYFGPGTRLTVL.

The V and J genes are TRBV5-5 and TRBJ2-3; D uncertain. Trimming removed 2 bases from V and 4 bases from J, with 5 bases in between. Germline V gene lookup returns CDR1 SGHKS and CDR2 YYEKEE (reference sequence). The CDR3 is 12 residues long. This chain's CDR3 is CASSFPADTQYF. CDR3 DNA sequence: TGTGCCAGCAGCTTCCCAGCAGATACGCAGTATTTT.